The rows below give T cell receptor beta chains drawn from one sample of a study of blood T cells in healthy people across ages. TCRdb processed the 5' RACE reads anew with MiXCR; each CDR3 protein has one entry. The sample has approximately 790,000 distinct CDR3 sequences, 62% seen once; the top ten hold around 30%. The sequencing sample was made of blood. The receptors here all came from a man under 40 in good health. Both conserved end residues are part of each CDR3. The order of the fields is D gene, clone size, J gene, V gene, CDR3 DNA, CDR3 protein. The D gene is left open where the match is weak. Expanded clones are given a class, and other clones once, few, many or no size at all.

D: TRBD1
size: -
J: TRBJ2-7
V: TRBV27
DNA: TGTGCCAGCAGTCCGCTTCCTACAGGGGCCGAGCAGTACTTC
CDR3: CASSPLPTGAEQYF

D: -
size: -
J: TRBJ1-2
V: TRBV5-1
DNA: TGCGCCAGCAGCGTCAGGGAAAACTATGGCTACACCTTC
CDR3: CASSVRENYGYTF

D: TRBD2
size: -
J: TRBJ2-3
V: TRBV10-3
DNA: TGTGCCATCAGTCCCAGGGGGACTAGCGGCACAGATACGCAGTATTTT
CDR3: CAISPRGTSGTDTQYF

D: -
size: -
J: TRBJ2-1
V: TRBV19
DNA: TGTGCCAGTAGTATGAGGGTCTCGGGGAATGAGCAGTTCTTC
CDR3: CASSMRVSGNEQFF

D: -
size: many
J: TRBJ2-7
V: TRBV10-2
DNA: TGCGCCAGCAGTGAGGTGGGGTCAAGCTCCTACGAGCAGTACTTC
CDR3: CASSEVGSSSYEQYF

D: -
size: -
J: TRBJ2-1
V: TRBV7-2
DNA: TGTGCCAGCAGCTTCATCTCGGGGGCCTTCTACAATGAGCAGTTCTTC
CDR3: CASSFISGAFYNEQFF

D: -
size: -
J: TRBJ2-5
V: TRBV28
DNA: TGTGCCAGCAGTCCCGCAGTGGACTATGCCCAAGAGACCCAGTACTTC
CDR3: CASSPAVDYAQETQYF

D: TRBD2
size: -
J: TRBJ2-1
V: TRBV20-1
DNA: TGCAGTGCTAGAGATGTTCGGGGACTAGCGGGGGTGAGCTCCTACAATGAGCAGTTCTTC
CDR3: CSARDVRGLAGVSSYNEQFF

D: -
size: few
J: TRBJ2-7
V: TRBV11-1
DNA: TGTGCCAGCAGCTTTATTGGCAGGGGCCCTTCCTACGAGCAGTACTTC
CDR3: CASSFIGRGPSYEQYF

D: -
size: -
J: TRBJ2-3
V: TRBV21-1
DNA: TGTGCCAGCAGTGAAGTCAGCCCCCTCCAGTTCTGCACAGATACGCAGTATTTT
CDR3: CASSEVSPLQFCTDTQYF

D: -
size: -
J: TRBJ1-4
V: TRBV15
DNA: TGTGCCACCAGCAGCTACACCGCAACTAATGAAAAACTGTTTTTT
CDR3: CATSSYTATNEKLFF

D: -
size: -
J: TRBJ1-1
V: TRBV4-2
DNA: TGTGCCAGCACCCTATCTTCGAACACTGAAGCTTTCTTT
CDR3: CASTLSSNTEAFF

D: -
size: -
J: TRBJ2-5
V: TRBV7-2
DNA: TGTGCCAGCAGCCCGACGTGGGCAGGGGTCAAAGAGACCCAGTACTTC
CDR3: CASSPTWAGVKETQYF

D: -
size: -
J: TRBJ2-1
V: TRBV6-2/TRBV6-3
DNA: TGTGCCAGCAGGCTCCGGGACGGAGCCTACAATGAGCAGTTCTTC
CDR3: CASRLRDGAYNEQFF

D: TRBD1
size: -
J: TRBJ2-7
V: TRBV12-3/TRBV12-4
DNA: TGTGCCAGCAGGAGACAGGGGGTTGCCTACGAGCAGTACTTC
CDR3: CASRRQGVAYEQYF

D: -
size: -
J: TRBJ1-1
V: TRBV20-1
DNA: TGCAGTGCTAGAGCACGGCAGGGGAGTGAAGCTTTCTTT
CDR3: CSARARQGSEAFF

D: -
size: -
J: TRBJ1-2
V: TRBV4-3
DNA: TGCGCCAGCAGCCAAGATCGGGGCCCGACGGGGGGCTATGGCTACACCTTC
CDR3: CASSQDRGPTGGYGYTF

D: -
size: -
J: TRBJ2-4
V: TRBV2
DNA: TGTGCCAGCAACCCGGAACTAAGGGGCATTCAGTACTTC
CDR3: CASNPELRGIQYF

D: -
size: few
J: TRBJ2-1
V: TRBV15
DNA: TGTGCCACCAGCAGATACGGCGGAGGGATTGAGCAGTTCTTC
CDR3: CATSRYGGGIEQFF

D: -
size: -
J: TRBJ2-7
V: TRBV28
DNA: TGTGCCAGCAGTCCGCTTGGGGGCTACTCCTACGAGCAGTACTTC
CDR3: CASSPLGGYSYEQYF